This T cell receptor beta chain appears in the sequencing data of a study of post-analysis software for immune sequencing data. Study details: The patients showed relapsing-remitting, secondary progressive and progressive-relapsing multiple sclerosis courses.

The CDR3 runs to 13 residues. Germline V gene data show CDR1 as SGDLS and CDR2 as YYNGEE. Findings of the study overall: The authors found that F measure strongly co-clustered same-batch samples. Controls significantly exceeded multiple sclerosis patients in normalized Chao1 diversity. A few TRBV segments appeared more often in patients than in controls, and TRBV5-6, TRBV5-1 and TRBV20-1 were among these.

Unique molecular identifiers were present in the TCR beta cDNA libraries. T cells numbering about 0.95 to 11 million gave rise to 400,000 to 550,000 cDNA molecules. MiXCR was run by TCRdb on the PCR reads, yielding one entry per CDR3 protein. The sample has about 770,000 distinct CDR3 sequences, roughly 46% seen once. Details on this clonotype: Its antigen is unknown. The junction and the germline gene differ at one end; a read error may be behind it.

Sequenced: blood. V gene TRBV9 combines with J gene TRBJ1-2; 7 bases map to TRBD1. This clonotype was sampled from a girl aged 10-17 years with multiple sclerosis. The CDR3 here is CANSVAFDRVYTF. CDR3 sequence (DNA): TGTGCCAACAGCGTAGCTTTCGACAGGGTCTACACCTTC. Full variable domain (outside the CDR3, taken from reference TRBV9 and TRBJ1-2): DSGVTQTPKHLITATGQRVTLRCSPRSGDLSVYWYQQSLDQGLQFLIQYYNGEERAKGNILERFSAQQFPDLHSELNLSSLELGDSALYFCANSVAFDRVYTFGSGTRLTVV.